The following is a T cell receptor (beta chain) sequence with its context. Its target antigen remains unknown. Trimming removed 3 bases from V and 4 bases from J; the gene matches leave 14 bases unexplained. As encoded in the germline V gene, CDR1 is MGHRA while CDR2 is YSYEKL. Measured from the cysteine to the phenylalanine, the CDR3 is 17 residues long. This entry keeps only the CDR3 DNA: 51 bases, framed from base 1. In total, 666 healthy bone marrow donors made up the cohort. At the time of sampling, every cohort member was nominally healthy, though immune exposures that went unrecorded were likely present. The donor was CMV seropositive and belonged to the group of 250 to 300 seropositive cohort members. Each donor provided a peripheral blood sample, and peripheral blood mononuclear cells were used for TCR beta sequencing. Genomic DNA was extracted from the blood cell samples with the Qiagen DNeasy Blood Extraction Kit.

Library preparation was by the immunoSEQ multiplex PCR assay. A mixture of 60 forward primers for TCR Vbeta segments and 13 reverse primers for TCR Jbeta segments was used in the multiplex PCR. The CDR3 region of rearranged TCR beta genes was amplified from genomic DNA with a multiplex PCR assay. On the Illumina HiSeq System, the amplified TCR beta libraries were sequenced as 87-base-pair reads. The published analysis was carried out like this. A later analysis tallied around 80 million unique TCR beta chains across the 600 to 700 repertoires, and some 10 million of those chains were shared by two or more donors. To remove PCR and sequencing errors, raw reads were error-corrected and collapsed into unique sequences using a nearest-neighbor algorithm that merged closely related sequences. V, D and J gene segments were assigned by aligning CDR3 sequences to IMGT reference sequences. For a sequence to be retained, at least a six-nucleotide match to both a V gene segment and a J gene segment was required. Rearrangements were classified as productive when the CDR3 lacked stop codons and remained in frame with V and J, and all other rearrangements were classified as non-productive. Following IMGT convention, CDR3 was defined as the stretch from the second conserved V-encoded cysteine up to the conserved J-encoded phenylalanine. The earlier analysis of about 610 of the donors excluded any sequence lacking an unambiguous match to a single V gene segment. An earlier analysis of several hundred of the donors classified V segments as functional when productive rearrangements were above 56.7% and as segregating when the standard deviation between donors was above 5%. A statistical classification framework was built to diagnose cytomegalovirus status from the catalog of TCR beta chain sequences. In a later analysis, TCR nucleotide sequences were compared against IMGT/GENE-DB human TR gene sequences so that V and J genes could be assigned. A later analysis assigned CDR3 sequences and most-parsimonious VDJ recombination scenarios with the TCRdist pipeline. In a later analysis, each TCR beta chain was defined by its CDR3 amino acid sequence together with its V-gene family, and reads lacking a unique V-gene family were excluded. In a later analysis, around 600 highly shared, low-generation-probability nucleotide sequences were removed to address suspected cross-contamination and a sequencing artifact. In a later analysis, a clonal expansion index for each public chain was calculated from normalized within-repertoire ranks of inferred template counts. In a later analysis, generation probabilities were computed using a VDJ recombination model fitted to out-of-frame rearrangements, and the results were checked against IGoR. In a later analysis, hypergeometric tests were used to score TCR-TCR, TCR-HLA and TCR-CMV co-occurrence, with a repertoire-size bias correction applied to TCR pairs. False discovery rates were estimated in a later analysis by permuting HLA or CMV assignments 20 times. In a later analysis, co-occurring TCRs were grouped using DBSCAN, and TCRdist sequence similarity was added for clustering within HLA-allele-positive subsets. Repertoires with fewer than 30,000 or more than 120,000 public chains were left out of co-occurrence clustering, as were a handful of repertoires with anomalous nucleotide sharing. TCRdb carries this immuneACCESS record with in-frame sequences only. Its versions omit some clonotypes, under half of them owing to an unresolved V gene in the studies checked, with the rest unexplained. V and J calls and clone size follow that table, whereas D and trimming were derived from the DNA. The sample's own table lists 40,000 to 55,000 clones. The biggest ten clones account for 6.1% of the sample.

This record belongs to a study of cytomegalovirus exposure and HLA in healthy donors (dated by TCRdb to 2015 to 2018). Turning to the overall study: An earlier analysis of some 600 of the donors reported 276 Gb of sequence data and 117 million unique TCR beta sequences obtained from 180 million or so T cells. An early release that covered about 600 HLA-typed donors contained approximately 320 gigabases of sequencing data and 80 million or so unique TCR sequences. Of the 300 to 450 genotyped donors, 65% to 90% fell in the genetic ancestry cluster associated with self-reported Caucasian donors. The study aimed to test whether signatures of past pathogen exposure could be identified by cataloging public T cell receptors. The study profiled the T cell repertoires of under 700 subjects by immunosequencing and related them to cytomegalovirus serostatus. Along with the approximately 650-subject first cohort, a separate validation cohort of approximately 110 different subjects was used. To predict cytomegalovirus infection status, the study brought together high-throughput TCR immunosequencing, statistical association of individual TCRs with disease status, and machine learning. A later analysis re-examined previously published TCR beta repertoires from 500 to 700 donors and added high-resolution HLA genotyping to investigate patterns of TCR occurrence. In the later analysis, no new phenotypic data were used to find candidate immune exposures; instead, reliance was placed on TCR beta sequences and their occurrence across donors. To decide whether each TCR beta V gene segment behaved as functional or pseudogenic, an earlier analysis of some 540 of the donors relied on high-throughput TCR beta sequencing. Alongside the repertoire data, information on donor age, sex, ethnicity and CMV serostatus was compiled. A later genetic analysis used genome-wide SNP genotypes for about 55% of the 666 donors, treating that subset as a discovery cohort. Every repertoire in the discovery cohort had been generated on one and the same sequencing platform. HLA typing included class I and class II loci at four-digit resolution. Typing coverage differed by locus: A, B, C, DRB1 and DQB1 were typed in about 629-630 donors, DQA1 in 522, DPA1 in around 580, and DPB1 in just under 490. Because of strong linkage in the cohort, roughly five DR-DQ haplotypes were treated as single units for association and clustering. Across 398 genotyped donors of the cohort, an average of about 200,000 unique TCR beta nucleotide sequences per donor were sequenced, and 15% to 20% of those sequences were non-productive. General conclusions and limits of the study: The presence/absence analyses assumed that sequencing depth was roughly uniform across donors, and that assumption may not be true. It was suggested by the authors that the approach could potentially be generalized to other disease states and immunological phenotypes. A later analysis found that HLA-associated TCR beta chains were more clonally expanded and had lower generation probabilities than equally common non-associated chains. A further reported finding was that TCR beta sequences accurately predicted the HLA-A and HLA-B alleles for most subjects in the first cohort. Because the 87-base-pair reads could not distinguish some IMGT-functional V segments, including TRBV6-2 and TRBV6-3, those segments were excluded. When HLA alleles, especially DR and DQ, strongly co-occurred, attributing TCR associations to individual alleles was difficult. An association between a missense DCLRE1C variant and V-gene and J-gene trimming of TCR beta chains was found in a later genetic analysis and replicated in an independent cohort. In the study, around 150 TCR beta chains were listed as associated with cytomegalovirus. CMV serostatus was the only immune exposure information available for the cohort. According to a later analysis, parvovirus B19, influenza, CMV and Epstein-Barr virus appeared linked to several top co-occurrence clusters. A group of highly shared sequence variants was considered likely to be a technical artifact of the sequencing pipeline. The classifier was reported to diagnose cytomegalovirus status with high specificity and sensitivity in both the original cohort and the validation cohort. A later analysis associated 16,951 TCR beta sequences with specific HLA alleles at a false discovery rate of 0.05. A later analysis found that most CMV-associated TCR beta chains appeared HLA-restricted, with HLA associations seemingly driven largely by CMV exposure. A later genetic analysis reported fewer N-insertions in productive TCRs among donors in an Asian-associated ancestry cluster than the roughly 620-donor mean. The cohort was sequenced for TCR beta chains only, and without alpha or paired-chain data the features that could be detected were limited. Most TCR sequences were seen in very few donors, while some public TCRs were found in many individuals. According to a later analysis, TCR association rates differed among HLA loci, with DRB1 alleles showing the most associated TCRs and HLA-C alleles showing the fewest. A few of the identified cytomegalovirus-associated TCR beta chains were confirmed in vitro to be specific for cytomegalovirus antigens. Around 16 rarely observed V segments, including chromosome 9 orphons, were excluded from the earlier analysis of approximately 500 of the donors because counts were too low. Correlated functional status among segregating V segments might reflect linkage disequilibrium, but an unknown experimental factor could not be ruled out. Because some donors lacked HLA typing at each locus, the association tests relied only on the typed subset. An earlier analysis of approximately 500 of the donors showed that most TCR beta V segments appeared in productive rearrangements either about 87% or about 30% of the time, which broadly matched IMGT annotations.

The specimen sequenced was PBMCs. The chain uses TRBV4-1 and TRBJ1-2; 7 central bases correspond to TRBD1. The sequence was collected from a male donor in good health and CMV-seropositive. The CDR3 region reads CASSQDLQGLLVYGYTF. The base sequence is TGCGCCAGCAGCCAGGACCTACAGGGGCTCCTAGTCTATGGCTACACCTTC.